This paragraph covers one T cell receptor (beta chain) sequence. This sample is drawn from a study of blood T cell repertoires in COVID-19. On the study more broadly: Some COVID-19 samples were acute and others convalescent; all came from the United States, Italy and Spain. Sources were T cells, B-cell-depleted T cells, or PBMCs; the material itself was cDNA or gDNA.

In the authors' methods: Nucleated cell number was recorded as an estimate derived from reference gene primer amplification. Libraries were prepared by immunoSEQ multiplex PCR; TCRdb keeps only in-frame clonotypes and omits some of them. V and J calls and clone size are given by that table; D and trimming were obtained from the DNA. The sample records about 39,000 clones, approximately 80% being singletons. V trimming: 4 bases; J trimming: 3 bases; junction bases outside the gene matches: 11. The germline V gene encodes CDR1 KGHDR and CDR2 SFDVKD. The CDR3 is 17 residues long. The clonotype comes from a man aged 55 to 70 in a cohort sampled during active COVID-19. Sequencing was done on a sample of peripheral blood. The J gene is TRBJ2-1, the V gene TRBV24-1; 7 nucleotides align to TRBD2. The CDR3 region is CATSDPRGPGGYNEQFF. CDR3 in DNA: TGTGCCACCAGTGACCCGAGGGGCCCGGGAGGCTACAATGAGCAGTTCTTC.